This entry lists 4 T cell receptor beta chains sequenced from one sample in a study of T cell responses to AZD1222 COVID-19 vaccine. The assay was immunoSEQ multiplex PCR, and TCRdb's table has in-frame clones only and misses some. The table includes over 95,000 clones, 87% detected once. This sample comprised peripheral blood, obtained on day 0 of AZD1222 vaccination. The receptor source for this set is an adult in good health.

The rearrangement links TRBV19 to TRBJ1-3; D ambiguous. Trimming cost V 10 bases and J 0 bases, with 13 bases left between them. This CDR3 contains 14 residues. CDR1 LNHDA and CDR2 SQIVND come from the germline V gene (reference sequence). CDR3 sequence (DNA): TGTGCCACCTCAGTACTCTTCTCTGGAAACACCATATATTTT. It translates to CATSVLFSGNTIYF.

The rearrangement links TRBV6-2 or TRBV6-3 to TRBJ2-7; D is ambiguous. CDR1 and CDR2 from the germline V gene are MNHEY and SVGEGT. V was clipped by 2 bases and J by 3 bases, with 14 bases between them. There are 15 residues in the CDR3. The CDR3 spells CASSYGPPHFYEQYF. Written as DNA, the CDR3 is TGTGCCAGCAGTTACGGACCTCCCCACTTCTACGAGCAGTACTTC.

The chain carries TRBV29-1 and TRBJ2-5; possibly TRBD2 for D (5 bases). The CDR3 is 13 residues long. Germline loops: CDR1 SQVTM, CDR2 ANQGSEA. V was cut by 7 bases and J by 5 bases, with 17 bases left in between. This CDR3 is CSGRTGSAETQYF. The CDR3 region has the DNA TGCAGCGGGCGAACGGGATCTGCGGAGACCCAGTACTTC.

The V gene is TRBV7-2, the J gene TRBJ2-5; weak D call: TRBD2 (5 bases). The CDR3 spans 15 residues. Per germline, CDR1 SGHTA and CDR2 FQGNSA. Trimming removed 2 bases from V and 5 bases from J, with 15 bases in between. The CDR3 sequence is CASSLTEMTGETQYF. As DNA, the CDR3 is TGTGCCAGCAGCTTAACCGAGATGACGGGGGAGACCCAGTACTTC.